Here is one TCR beta chain with its context. No antigen is known for it. The source of the sample is a study of OX40 agonist ivuxolimab in advanced cancers. As for the study in general: Aged roughly 23 to 90 with a mean of approximately 60 years, they were about 80% male.

Study-level points and caveats: Normalized T-cell clonal expansion was also low in some nonresponders. The antigen specificity of the peripheral T cells (those that were expanded) was not determined.

The repertoire was sequenced with immunoSEQ multiplex PCR; TCRdb's copy has only in-frame clones and lacks some. Of tens of thousands of clones listed, under 95% are singletons. Patients with a history of autoimmune disease or on systemic immunosuppression were excluded. This CDR3 has 12 residues. Trimming removed 2 bases from V and 2 bases from J, with 7 bases in between. Germline assignment: CDR1 GTSNPN and CDR2 SVGIG (reference sequence). Sequencing used CD4+ or CD8+ T cells sorted from blood, obtained in a trial of the OX40 agonist ivuxolimab. The receptor comes from an adult with an advanced solid tumor such as melanoma, head and neck, liver or kidney cancer. This chain connects TRBV30 to TRBJ2-7; the D is unclear. The CDR3 spells CAWSLDAYEQYF. CDR3 nucleotide sequence: TGTGCCTGGAGTCTGGACGCCTACGAGCAGTACTTC. The full variable domain, rest sourced from reference TRBV30 and TRBJ2-7, is SQTIHQWPATLVQPVGSPLSLECTVEGTSNPNLYWYRQAAGRGLQLLFYSVGIGQISSEVPQNLSASRPQDRQFILSSKKLLLSDSGFYLCAWSLDAYEQYFGPGTRLTVT.